Shown below are 29 T cell receptor beta chains from a single sample sequenced in a study of cytomegalovirus exposure and HLA in healthy donors. PCR amplification relied on 60 Vbeta primers (plus 13 Jbeta primers). Here immunoSEQ multiplex PCR was the method, and the copy in TCRdb shows in-frame clones only, minus some. The table records about 150,000 clones, approximately 80% of them present only once. Sequencing used PBMCs. Source of these receptors: a woman aged 35 to 49 in good health and CMV-seronegative.

This clone was seen only a few times. The J gene is TRBJ2-3, the V gene TRBV5-1; 11 bases fit TRBD2. CDR1 and CDR2 (germline): SGHRS, YFSETQ. The CDR3 is 14 amino acids. The junction had 2 bases not matched to a gene; V was cut back by 4 bases and J by 4 bases. The CDR3 region is CASSRTSGSDTQYF. The CDR3 DNA reads TGCGCCAGCAGCCGGACTAGCGGGTCAGATACGCAGTATTTT.

This chain connects TRBV7-9 to TRBJ1-1; 7 nucleotides match TRBD1. After removal of 2 bases from V and 3 bases from J, the junction contained 3 bases not matched to a gene. CDR1 SEHNR and CDR2 FQNEAQ come from the germline V gene (reference sequence). This CDR3 region has 14 residues. CDR3 sequence: CASSLRQGDTEAFF. As DNA, the CDR3 is TGTGCCAGCAGCTTACGGCAGGGGGACACTGAAGCTTTCTTT. Together with reference TRBV7-9 and TRBJ1-1, the CDR3 gives the full variable domain: DTGVSQNPRHKITKRGQNVTFRCDPISEHNRLYWYRQTLGQGPEFLTYFQNEAQLEKSRLLSDRFSAERPKGSFSTLEIQRTEQGDSAMYLCASSLRQGDTEAFFGQGTRLTVV.

The chain is built from TRBV5-6 and TRBJ1-1, with TRBD1 identical over 7 bases. The ends lost 0 bases at V and 11 bases at J; junction bases unmatched: 4. The germline gives CDR1 SGHDT, CDR2 YYEEEE. This CDR3 comprises 12 residues. The CDR3 loop reads CASSLADRAAFF. CDR3 DNA: TGTGCCAGCAGCTTGGCAGACAGGGCCGCTTTCTTT.

This rearrangement joins TRBV7-8 to TRBJ1-6; maybe TRBD1 (5 bases). Germline CDR1 SGHVS, CDR2 FQNEAQ. CDR3 length equals 15 residues. V gave up 4 bases and J gave up 8 bases, with 15 bases separating them. For the CDR3, the DNA is TGTGCCAGCAGCTCCACCGGGACTCCCGATTCACCCCTCCACTTT. Protein: CASSSTGTPDSPLHF.

This clone appeared once. The chain employs TRBV30 and TRBJ1-2; D possibly corresponds to TRBD1 (5 bases). Germline V gives CDR1 GTSNPN, CDR2 SVGIG (reference sequence). This CDR3 has 13 amino acids. Trimming took off 2 bases at V and 4 bases at J, with 11 bases between the two ends. The CDR3, as DNA: TGTGCCTGGAGTTCGGGAGGGGTCTATGGCTACACCTTC. Translation gives CAWSSGGVYGYTF.

The chain links TRBV10-3 to TRBJ1-4; TRBD1 matches 9 bases. Germline V gene data show CDR1 as ENHRY and CDR2 as SYGVKD. Losses at the gene ends were 4 bases for V and 6 bases for J; bases not matched to a gene: 9. The length of the CDR3 is 16 residues. The CDR3 coding sequence is TGTGCCATCAGTGGAGGACCGGGACAGGGCGATGAAAAACTGTTTTTT. This translates into CAISGGPGQGDEKLFF.

The chain is built from TRBV29-1 and TRBJ2-1; 10 nucleotides agree with TRBD1. The CDR3 consists of 13 residues. The junction had 9 bases not matched to a gene; V was cut back by 8 bases and J by 8 bases. Germline CDR1 is SQVTM and CDR2 is ANQGSEA. CDR3 in amino acids: CSPWRQGAHEQFF. CDR3 coding DNA: TGCAGCCCCTGGCGACAGGGGGCCCATGAGCAGTTCTTC.

Worth noting for this clone: This specimen includes other DNA sequences encoding the same CDR3. This chain links TRBV6-5 with TRBJ1-1, with TRBD1 matching over 7 bases. This CDR3 contains 14 residues. Germline V gene sequence: CDR1 MNHEY, CDR2 SVGAGI. Trimming cost V 6 bases and J 1 base; bases outside gene matches: 5. Here the CDR3 reads CASSRDRENTEAFF. CDR3 DNA sequence: TGTGCCAGCAGCCGGGACAGAGAGAACACTGAAGCTTTCTTT.

CDR3 nucleotide sequence: TGTGCCAGCAGCTCAGGGGGCGGGACGGGCACTGAAGCTTTCTTT. Its translation: CASSSGGGTGTEAFF. V and J are TRBV7-9 and TRBJ1-1; 8 bases agree with TRBD1. The germline gives CDR1 SEHNR, CDR2 FQNEAQ (reference sequence). The V and J ends lost 4 bases and 4 bases, in that order; junction bases with no gene match: 8. The CDR3 runs 15 residues. Full variable domain (remainder filled in from reference TRBV7-9 and TRBJ1-1): DTGVSQNPRHKITKRGQNVTFRCDPISEHNRLYWYRQTLGQGPEFLTYFQNEAQLEKSRLLSDRFSAERPKGSFSTLEIQRTEQGDSAMYLCASSSGGGTGTEAFFGQGTRLTVV.

This clone was observed a few times. The gene calls are TRBV7-9 and TRBJ1-5, with D unclear. V shed 3 bases and J shed 1 base, with 4 bases lying between them. Per germline, CDR1 SEHNR and CDR2 FQNEAQ (reference sequence). The CDR3 is made up of 13 amino acids. The CDR3 nucleotides are TGTGCCAGCAGCTTGAGGAGCAATCAGCCCCAGCATTTT. Encoded protein: CASSLRSNQPQHF.

The genes are TRBV19 and TRBJ2-1; 10 bases are a match to TRBD2. The CDR3 is 15 amino acids. Germline values: CDR1 LNHDA, CDR2 SQIVND (reference sequence). V shed 1 base, J shed 5 bases, and the junction held 2 bases outside the gene matches. CDR3 sequence reads: CASSIGTSGNNEQFF. CDR3 in DNA: TGTGCCAGTAGTATAGGGACTAGCGGAAACAATGAGCAGTTCTTC.

The chain recombines TRBV6-5 with TRBJ2-7; D is possibly TRBD2 (5 bases). The length of the CDR3 is 13 residues. V lost 2 bases to trimming and J lost 7 bases, with 12 bases between them. Germline V gives CDR1 MNHEY, CDR2 SVGAGI. The chain's CDR3 is CASSYPGRGEQYF. The CDR3 DNA sequence: TGTGCCAGCAGTTACCCTGGACGAGGGGAGCAGTACTTC.

Only one count was recorded for this clone. The V gene is TRBV5-4, the J gene TRBJ1-2, with a weak D call TRBD1 (5 bases). V lost 4 bases, J lost 8 bases, and 21 bases lay in between. Germline V gene sequence: CDR1 SGHNT, CDR2 YYREEE (reference sequence). The CDR3 extends over 15 amino acids. Here the CDR3 reads CASSGITGVTKGYTF. CDR3 nucleotides: TGTGCCAGCAGCGGGATCACGGGGGTTACGAAAGGCTACACCTTC.

This chain joins TRBV6-1 and TRBJ2-7, with TRBD1 as a possible D gene (5 bases). Germline values: CDR1 MNHNS, CDR2 SASEGT. Trimming cost V 3 bases and J 2 bases, with 17 bases left between them. The CDR3 has 16 residues. The CDR3 DNA is TGTGCCAGCAGTGATGGGAAGGGGCTAAGGACCTACGAGCAGTACTTC. Translating gives CASSDGKGLRTYEQYF.

This chain uses TRBV28 with TRBJ1-2; 8 positions match TRBD1. Germline assignment: CDR1 MDHEN and CDR2 SYDVKM. The CDR3 has 16 residues. J was trimmed by 6 bases and V by 6 bases; bases with no gene match: 15. The CDR3 DNA reads as TGTGCCAGCAGAACTCCAGGGGGCGCGGTCGGGAATGGCTACACCTTC. Translating gives CASRTPGGAVGNGYTF.

V is TRBV29-1 and J is TRBJ1-2; 7 bases are shared with TRBD1. J was trimmed by 10 bases and V by 0 bases; bases with no gene match: 8. The CDR3 has 13 residues. Germline assignment: CDR1 SQVTM and CDR2 ANQGSEA. The CDR3 here is CSVEDRAGGPYTF. The CDR3 coding sequence is TGCAGCGTTGAAGATCGGGCAGGGGGTCCCTACACCTTC.

The chain carries TRBV5-1 and TRBJ2-5, with 10 bases matching TRBD2. V trimming: 0 bases; J trimming: 3 bases; junction bases outside the gene matches: 2. Germline CDR1 reads SGHRS; CDR2 reads YFSETQ. This CDR3 comprises 15 residues. The CDR3 DNA is TGCGCCAGCAGCTTGGGGACTAGCGGTAAAGAGACCCAGTACTTC. It translates to CASSLGTSGKETQYF.

This chain links TRBV6-5 with TRBJ2-7; D is ambiguous. Germline V gives CDR1 MNHEY, CDR2 SVGAGI. V was cut by 0 bases and J by 3 bases, with 12 bases left in between. The CDR3 runs to 15 residues. The CDR3 protein is CASSYSKASGYEQYF. The CDR3 coding sequence is TGTGCCAGCAGTTACTCGAAGGCGTCAGGCTACGAGCAGTACTTC.

This clone showed up just once. The gene calls are TRBV5-1 and TRBJ2-1; possibly TRBD2 for D (7 bases). Trimming stripped 4 bases from V and 1 base from J, with 12 bases between. Germline CDR1 and CDR2: SGHRS and YFSETQ. The CDR3 is 15 amino acids. CDR3 amino acids: CASSGAGASYNEQFF. For the CDR3, the DNA is TGCGCCAGCAGCGGGGCGGGGGCTTCCTACAATGAGCAGTTCTTC.

This clone has just one count. The chain uses TRBV2 and TRBJ1-2, with no clear D. Trimming shortened V by 5 bases and J by 2 bases, and 15 bases separated the two germline ends. Germline CDR1 SNHLY, CDR2 FYNNEI. This CDR3 is 15 amino acids long. The CDR3 protein is CASSPSGNTNYGYTF. The CDR3 nucleotides are TGTGCCAGCAGTCCTTCGGGGAACACCAACTATGGCTACACCTTC.

The chain carries TRBV6-5 and TRBJ2-1; TRBD2 is a possible D gene (7 bases). Germline CDR1 reads MNHEY; CDR2 reads SVGAGI. The CDR3 extends over 15 amino acids. V gave up 7 bases and J gave up 5 bases, with 18 bases separating them. In DNA form, the CDR3 reads TGTGCCAGCACCCCAACGGGGGGCCTACACAATGAGCAGTTCTTC. This codes for CASTPTGGLHNEQFF.

The V and J genes are TRBV2 and TRBJ2-5, with 7 bases aligning to TRBD2. The CDR3 is made up of 14 amino acids. Germline V gene data show CDR1 as SNHLY and CDR2 as FYNNEI. V lost 1 base, J lost 5 bases, and 4 bases stayed unmatched. The CDR3 nucleotides read TGTGCCAGCAGTGAAGATCGGGGGGTGGAGACCCAGTACTTC. Its translation: CASSEDRGVETQYF.

The chain employs TRBV19 and TRBJ2-5; weak D call: TRBD1 (6 bases). Germline V gene sequence: CDR1 LNHDA, CDR2 SQIVND (reference sequence). The CDR3 runs to 13 residues. V lost 4 bases and J 1 base, leaving 7 bases between the germline ends. The CDR3 DNA sequence: TGTGCCAGTAGTAAGGACAGCCAAGAGACCCAGTACTTC. Translated: CASSKDSQETQYF.

This clone was detected once. This chain links TRBV10-3 with TRBJ1-1; the match to TRBD1 covers 9 bases. The germline gives CDR1 ENHRY, CDR2 SYGVKD. This CDR3 region has 15 residues. Unmatched junction bases numbered 9, after V lost 6 bases and J lost 4 bases. CDR3 amino acids: CAIRVPQGAITEAFF. CDR3 nucleotide sequence: TGTGCCATCAGGGTTCCACAGGGGGCGATCACTGAAGCTTTCTTT.

This clone was seen a single time. The chain links TRBV6-5 to TRBJ2-1; 8 bases are a match to TRBD1. The V gene's germline CDR1 is MNHEY and CDR2 SVGAGI. V shed 5 bases, J shed 4 bases, and the junction held 4 bases outside the gene matches. The CDR3 has 14 amino acids. Here the CDR3 reads CASSQGQDYNEQFF. CDR3 nucleotide sequence: TGTGCCAGCAGTCAGGGACAGGATTACAATGAGCAGTTCTTC.

V is TRBV7-8 and J is TRBJ2-7; 8 bases align to TRBD1. V lost 2 bases to trimming and J lost 5 bases; unmatched junction nucleotides: 14. This CDR3 has 17 amino acids. The germline CDR1 and CDR2 sequences are SGHVS and FQNEAQ. CDR3 amino acids: CASSLSSRDRSGNEQYF. CDR3 bases: TGTGCCAGCAGCTTATCGTCCCGGGACAGGTCGGGGAACGAGCAGTACTTC.

The chain has TRBV25-1 and TRBJ1-2; 7 nucleotides match TRBD1. There are 14 residues in the CDR3. Germline V CDR1 and CDR2: MGHDK, SYGVNS. V dropped 6 bases and J dropped 4; count of bases not matched to a gene: 8. CDR3 nucleotide sequence: TGTGCCAGCAGACCTACAGGGGATGGCTATGGCTACACCTTC. This sequence encodes CASRPTGDGYGYTF.

This clone was seen more than once but under ten times. The chain uses TRBV6-1 and TRBJ2-1, with a possible D match to TRBD2 (6 bases). Trimming took 8 bases from V and 10 from J, leaving 12 bases between them. CDR1 MNHNS and CDR2 SASEGT come from the germline V gene. The CDR3 runs 11 residues. CDR3 nucleotide sequence: TGTGCCAGCTCGGACTATCGGGAGCAGTTCTTC. Protein sequence: CASSDYREQFF.

The chain carries TRBV7-8 and TRBJ1-1; tentatively, D is TRBD1 (6 bases). Germline-derived CDR1 and CDR2 are SGHVS and FQNEAQ. The V and J ends lost 5 bases and 11 bases respectively, with 21 bases between them. CDR3 length equals 14 residues. The CDR3 reads CASSPQAQGSKAFF. The CDR3 region has the DNA TGTGCCAGCAGCCCACAGGCCCAGGGGTCTAAGGCTTTCTTT.